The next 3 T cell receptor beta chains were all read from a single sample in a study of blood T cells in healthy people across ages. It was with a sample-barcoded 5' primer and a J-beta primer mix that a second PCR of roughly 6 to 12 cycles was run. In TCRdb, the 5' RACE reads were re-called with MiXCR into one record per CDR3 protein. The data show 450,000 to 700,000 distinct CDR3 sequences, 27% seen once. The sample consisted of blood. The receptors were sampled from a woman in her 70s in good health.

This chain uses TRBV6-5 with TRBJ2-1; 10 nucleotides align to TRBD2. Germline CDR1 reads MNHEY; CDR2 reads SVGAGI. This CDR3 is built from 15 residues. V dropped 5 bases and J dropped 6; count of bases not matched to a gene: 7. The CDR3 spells CASSGLAGVFNEQFF. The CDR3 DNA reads TGTGCCAGCAGTGGGCTAGCGGGAGTTTTCAATGAGCAGTTCTTC.

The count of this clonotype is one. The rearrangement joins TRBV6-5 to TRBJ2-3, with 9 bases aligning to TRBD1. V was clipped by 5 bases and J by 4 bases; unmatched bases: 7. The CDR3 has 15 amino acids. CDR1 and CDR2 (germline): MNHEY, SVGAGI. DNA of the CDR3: TGTGCCAGCAGTATTGACAGGGGGGGACCAGATACGCAGTATTTT. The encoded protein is CASSIDRGGPDTQYF.

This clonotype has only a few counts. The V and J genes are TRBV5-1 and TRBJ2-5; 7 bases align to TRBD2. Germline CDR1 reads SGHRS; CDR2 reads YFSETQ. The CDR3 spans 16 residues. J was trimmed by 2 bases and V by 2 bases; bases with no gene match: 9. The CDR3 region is CASSLPSGAPQETQYF. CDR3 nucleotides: TGCGCCAGCAGCTTACCAAGCGGGGCTCCGCAAGAGACCCAGTACTTC.